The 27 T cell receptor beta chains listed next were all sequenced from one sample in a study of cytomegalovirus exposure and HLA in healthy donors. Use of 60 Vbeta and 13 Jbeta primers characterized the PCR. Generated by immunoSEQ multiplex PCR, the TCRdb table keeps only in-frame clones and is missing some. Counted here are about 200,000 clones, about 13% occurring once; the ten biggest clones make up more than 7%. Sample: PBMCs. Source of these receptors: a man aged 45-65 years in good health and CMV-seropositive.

CDR3 nucleotide sequence: TGTGCCAGTAGTATAGTCCCAAATAGGGGTAATAGCAATCAGCCCCAGCATTTT. Translation gives CASSIVPNRGNSNQPQHF. The genes are TRBV19 and TRBJ1-5; D perhaps matches TRBD1 (5 bases). Trimming stripped 1 base from V and 0 bases from J, with 16 bases between. CDR1 and CDR2 from the germline V gene are LNHDA and SQIVND (reference sequence). This CDR3 contains 18 residues.

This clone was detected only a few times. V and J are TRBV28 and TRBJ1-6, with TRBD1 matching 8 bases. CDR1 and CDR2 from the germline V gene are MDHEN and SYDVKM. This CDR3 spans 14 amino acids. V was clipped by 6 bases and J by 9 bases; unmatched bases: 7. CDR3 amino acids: CASRPTGGISPLHF. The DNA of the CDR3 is TGTGCCAGCAGACCTACAGGGGGAATTTCACCCCTCCACTTT.

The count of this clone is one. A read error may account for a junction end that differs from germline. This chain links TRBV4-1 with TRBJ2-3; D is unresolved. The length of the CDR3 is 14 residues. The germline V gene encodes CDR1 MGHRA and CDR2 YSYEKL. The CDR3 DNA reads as TGCGCCAGCAGACAAGCTCTCCTCACAGATACGCAGTATTTT. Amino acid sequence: CASRQALLTDTQYF.

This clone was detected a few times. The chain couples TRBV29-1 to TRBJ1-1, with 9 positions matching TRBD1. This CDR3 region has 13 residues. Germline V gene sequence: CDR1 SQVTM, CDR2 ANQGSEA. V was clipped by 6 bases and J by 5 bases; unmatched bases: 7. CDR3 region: CSVADRGWTEAFF. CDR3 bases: TGCAGCGTAGCTGACAGGGGGTGGACTGAAGCTTTCTTT.

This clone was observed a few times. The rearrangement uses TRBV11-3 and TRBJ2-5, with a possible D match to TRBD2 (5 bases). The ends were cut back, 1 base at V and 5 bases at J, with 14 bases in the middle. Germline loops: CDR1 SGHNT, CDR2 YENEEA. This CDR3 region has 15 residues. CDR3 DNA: TGTGCCAGCAGCTTAGGAGGGCCAAGTGAGGAGACCCAGTACTTC. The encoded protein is CASSLGGPSEETQYF.

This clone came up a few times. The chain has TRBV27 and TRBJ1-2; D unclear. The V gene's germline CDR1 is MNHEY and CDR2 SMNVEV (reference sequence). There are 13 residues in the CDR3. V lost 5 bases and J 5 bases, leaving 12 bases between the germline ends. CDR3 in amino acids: CASSPSGLYGYTF. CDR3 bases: TGTGCCAGCAGTCCATCCGGACTGTATGGCTACACCTTC.

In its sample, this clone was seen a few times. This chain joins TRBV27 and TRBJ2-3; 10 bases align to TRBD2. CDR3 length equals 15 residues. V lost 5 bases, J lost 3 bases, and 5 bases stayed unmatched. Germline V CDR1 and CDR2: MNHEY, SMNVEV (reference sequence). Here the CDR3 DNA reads TGTGCCAGCAGTACTAGCGGGGTAGGGACAGATACGCAGTATTTT. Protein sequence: CASSTSGVGTDTQYF.

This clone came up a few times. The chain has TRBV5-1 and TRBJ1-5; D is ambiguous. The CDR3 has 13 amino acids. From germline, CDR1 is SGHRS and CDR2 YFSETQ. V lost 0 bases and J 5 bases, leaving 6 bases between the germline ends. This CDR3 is CASSLAGDQPQHF. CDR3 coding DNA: TGCGCCAGCAGCTTGGCCGGGGATCAGCCCCAGCATTTT.

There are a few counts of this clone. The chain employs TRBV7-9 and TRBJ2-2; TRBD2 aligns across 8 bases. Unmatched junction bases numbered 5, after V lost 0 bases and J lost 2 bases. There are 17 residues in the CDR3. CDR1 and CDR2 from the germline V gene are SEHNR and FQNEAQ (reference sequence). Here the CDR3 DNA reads TGTGCCAGCAGCTTAGCCCCGCGGGAGGTTAACACCGGGGAGCTGTTTTTT. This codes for CASSLAPREVNTGELFF.

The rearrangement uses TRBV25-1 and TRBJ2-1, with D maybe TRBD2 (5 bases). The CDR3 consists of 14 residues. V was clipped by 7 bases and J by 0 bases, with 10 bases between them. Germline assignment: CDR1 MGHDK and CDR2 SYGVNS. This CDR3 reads CASNRGNSYNEQFF. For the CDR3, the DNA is TGTGCCAGCAATCGAGGGAACTCCTACAATGAGCAGTTCTTC. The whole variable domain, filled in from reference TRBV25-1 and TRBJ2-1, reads EADIYQTPRYLVIGTGKKITLECSQTMGHDKMYWYQQDPGMELHLIHYSYGVNSTEKGDLSSESTVSRIRTEHFPLTLESARPSHTSQYLCASNRGNSYNEQFFGPGTRLTVL.

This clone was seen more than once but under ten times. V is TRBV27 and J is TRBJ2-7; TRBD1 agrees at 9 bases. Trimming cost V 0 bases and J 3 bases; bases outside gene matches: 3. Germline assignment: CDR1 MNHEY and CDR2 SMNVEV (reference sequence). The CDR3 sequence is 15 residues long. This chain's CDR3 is CASSLSGQGGYEQYF. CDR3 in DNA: TGTGCCAGCAGTTTATCGGGACAGGGTGGCTACGAGCAGTACTTC.

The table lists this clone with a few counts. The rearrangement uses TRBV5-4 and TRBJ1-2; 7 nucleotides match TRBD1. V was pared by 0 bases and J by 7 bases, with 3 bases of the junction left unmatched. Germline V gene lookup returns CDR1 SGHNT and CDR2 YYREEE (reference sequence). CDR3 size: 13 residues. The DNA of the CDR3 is TGTGCCAGCAGCTTGGCACAGGGGACTGGCTACACCTTC. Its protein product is CASSLAQGTGYTF.

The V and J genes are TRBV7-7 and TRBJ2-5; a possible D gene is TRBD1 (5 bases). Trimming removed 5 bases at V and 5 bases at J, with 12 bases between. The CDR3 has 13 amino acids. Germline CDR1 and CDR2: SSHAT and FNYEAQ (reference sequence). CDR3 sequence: CASSGRVEETQYF. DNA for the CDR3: TGTGCCAGCAGCGGCAGGGTCGAGGAGACCCAGTACTTC.

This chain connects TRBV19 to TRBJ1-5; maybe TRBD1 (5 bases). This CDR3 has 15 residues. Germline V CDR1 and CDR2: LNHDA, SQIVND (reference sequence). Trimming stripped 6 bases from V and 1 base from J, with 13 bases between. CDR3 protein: CASRMGGRSNQPQHF. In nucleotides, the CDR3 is TGTGCCAGTAGAATGGGGGGAAGGAGCAATCAGCCCCAGCATTTT.

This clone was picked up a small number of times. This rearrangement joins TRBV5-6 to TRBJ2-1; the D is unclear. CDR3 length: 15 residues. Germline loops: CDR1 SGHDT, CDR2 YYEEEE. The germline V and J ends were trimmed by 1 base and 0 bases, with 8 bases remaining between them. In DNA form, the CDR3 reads TGTGCCAGCAGCTTGCCGGGTAACTCCTACAATGAGCAGTTCTTC. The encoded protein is CASSLPGNSYNEQFF.

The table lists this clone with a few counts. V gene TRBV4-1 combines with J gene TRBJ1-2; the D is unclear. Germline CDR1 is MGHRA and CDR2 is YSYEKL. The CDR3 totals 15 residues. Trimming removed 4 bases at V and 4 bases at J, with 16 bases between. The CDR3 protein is CASSRHGRAGYGYTF. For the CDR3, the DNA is TGCGCCAGCAGCCGACACGGGCGGGCAGGCTATGGCTACACCTTC.

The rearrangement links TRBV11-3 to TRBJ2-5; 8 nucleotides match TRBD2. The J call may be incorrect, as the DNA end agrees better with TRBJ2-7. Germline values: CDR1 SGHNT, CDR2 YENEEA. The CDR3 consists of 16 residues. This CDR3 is CASSLETSASSYEQYF. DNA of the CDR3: TGTGCCAGCAGCTTAGAGACTAGCGCCAGCTCCTACGAGCAGTACTTC.

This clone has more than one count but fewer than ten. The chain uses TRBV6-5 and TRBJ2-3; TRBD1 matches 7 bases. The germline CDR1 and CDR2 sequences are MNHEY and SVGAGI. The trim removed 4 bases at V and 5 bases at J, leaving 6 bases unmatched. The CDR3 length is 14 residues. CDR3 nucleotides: TGTGCCAGCAGTTCTGGACAGGCAGTAGATACGCAGTATTTT. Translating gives CASSSGQAVDTQYF.

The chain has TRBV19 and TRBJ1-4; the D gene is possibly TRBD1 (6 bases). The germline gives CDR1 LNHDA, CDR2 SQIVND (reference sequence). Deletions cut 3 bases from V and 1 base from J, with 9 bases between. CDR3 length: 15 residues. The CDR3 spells CASSIYRVTNEKLFF. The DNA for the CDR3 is TGTGCCAGTAGTATCTACAGGGTAACTAATGAAAAACTGTTTTTT.

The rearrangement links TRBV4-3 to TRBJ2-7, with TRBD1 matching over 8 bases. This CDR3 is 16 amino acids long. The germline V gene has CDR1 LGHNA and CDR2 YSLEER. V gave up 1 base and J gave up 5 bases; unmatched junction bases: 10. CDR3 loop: CASSQGPPQGADEQYF. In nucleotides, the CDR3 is TGCGCCAGCAGCCAAGGCCCCCCCCAGGGGGCCGACGAGCAGTACTTC.

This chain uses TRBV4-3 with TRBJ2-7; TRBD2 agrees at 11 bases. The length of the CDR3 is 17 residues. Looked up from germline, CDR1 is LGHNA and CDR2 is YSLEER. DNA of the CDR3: TGCGCCAGCAGCCAAAGAAGGGGGGCCACTAGCGGGGGTACGGGCGGCGTC. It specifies CASSQRRGATSGGTGGV.

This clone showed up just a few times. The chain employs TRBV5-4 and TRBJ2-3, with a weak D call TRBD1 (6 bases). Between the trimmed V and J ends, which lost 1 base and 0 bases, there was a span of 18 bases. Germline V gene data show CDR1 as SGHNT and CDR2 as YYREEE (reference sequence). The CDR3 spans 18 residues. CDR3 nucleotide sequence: TGTGCCAGCAGCTTGTCCTTCGGTCGGGACACCAGCACAGATACGCAGTATTTT. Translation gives CASSLSFGRDTSTDTQYF. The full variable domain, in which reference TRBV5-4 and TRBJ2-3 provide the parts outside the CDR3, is ETGVTQSPTHLIKTRGQQVTLRCSSQSGHNTVSWYQQALGQGPQFIFQYYREEENGRGNFPPRFSGLQFPNYSSELNVNALELDDSALYLCASSLSFGRDTSTDTQYFGPGTRLTVL.

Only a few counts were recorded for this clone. The CDR3 sequence: CASSVSGTPYNEQFF. The CDR3 bases are TGTGCCAGCAGCGTATCCGGGACTCCCTACAATGAGCAGTTCTTC. V usage is TRBV9 and J usage is TRBJ2-1; TRBD2 is a possible D gene (6 bases). The V end was cut by 1 base, the J end by 2 bases, with 10 bases between. There are 15 residues in the CDR3. Germline V gene lookup returns CDR1 SGDLS and CDR2 YYNGEE.

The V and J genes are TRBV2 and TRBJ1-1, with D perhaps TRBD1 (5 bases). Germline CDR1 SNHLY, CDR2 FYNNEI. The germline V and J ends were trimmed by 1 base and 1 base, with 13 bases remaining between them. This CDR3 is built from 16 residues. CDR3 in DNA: TGTGCCAGCAGTGAAGTGGCGCGGGGGAGGAACACTGAAGCTTTCTTT. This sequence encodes CASSEVARGRNTEAFF.

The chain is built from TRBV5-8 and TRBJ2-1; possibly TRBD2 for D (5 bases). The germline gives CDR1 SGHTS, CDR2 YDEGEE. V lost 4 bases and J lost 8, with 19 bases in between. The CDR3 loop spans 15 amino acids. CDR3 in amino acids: CASSVFRASRDEQFF. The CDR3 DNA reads TGTGCCAGCAGCGTATTCCGGGCCTCGAGGGATGAGCAGTTCTTC.

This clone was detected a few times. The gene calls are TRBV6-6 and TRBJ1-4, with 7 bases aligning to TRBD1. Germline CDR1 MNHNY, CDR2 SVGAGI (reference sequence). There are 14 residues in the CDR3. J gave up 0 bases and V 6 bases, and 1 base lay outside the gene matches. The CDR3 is CASRDRATNEKLFF. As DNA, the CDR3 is TGTGCCAGCAGAGACAGGGCAACTAATGAAAAACTGTTTTTT.

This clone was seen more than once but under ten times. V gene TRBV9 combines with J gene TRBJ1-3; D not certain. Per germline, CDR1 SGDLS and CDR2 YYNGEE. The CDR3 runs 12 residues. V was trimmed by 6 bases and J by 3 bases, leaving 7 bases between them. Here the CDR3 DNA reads TGTGCCAGCATGGGAGATGGAAACACCATATATTTT. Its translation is CASMGDGNTIYF.